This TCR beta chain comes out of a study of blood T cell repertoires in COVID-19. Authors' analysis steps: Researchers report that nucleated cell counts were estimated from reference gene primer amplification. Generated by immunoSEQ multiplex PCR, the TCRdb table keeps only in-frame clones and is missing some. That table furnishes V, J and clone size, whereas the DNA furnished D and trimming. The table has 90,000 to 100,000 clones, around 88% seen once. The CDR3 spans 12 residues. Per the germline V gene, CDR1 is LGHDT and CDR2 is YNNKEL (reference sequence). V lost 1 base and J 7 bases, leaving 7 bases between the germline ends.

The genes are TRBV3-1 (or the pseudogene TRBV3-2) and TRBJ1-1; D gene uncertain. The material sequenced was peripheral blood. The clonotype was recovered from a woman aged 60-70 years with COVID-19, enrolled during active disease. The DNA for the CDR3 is TGTGCCAGCAGCCAAGGGGAGAATGAAGCTTTCTTT. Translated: CASSQGENEAFF.